These 8 T cell receptor beta chains share one sample of origin, sequenced in a study of PD-1 blockade in classical Hodgkin lymphoma. Data came from immunoSEQ multiplex PCR; TCRdb stores just in-frame clones and leaves some out. The repertoire holds around 34,000 clones, with 76% as singletons. All patients relapsed after autologous stem cell transplantation, and brentuximab vedotin exposure varied. This specimen consisted of peripheral blood mononuclear cells (PBMCs), obtained before the second cycle of nivolumab. These receptors all stem from a human donor with classical Hodgkin lymphoma.

CDR3 in DNA: TGTGCCAGCTCACCCGGGGCCGCCGTTACGCAGTATTTT. It encodes CASSPGAAVTQYF. This chain connects TRBV18 to TRBJ2-3; possibly TRBD1 or TRBD2 for D (5 bases each). Trimming removed 3 bases from V and 8 bases from J, with 12 bases in between. The CDR3 loop spans 13 amino acids. Germline V gives CDR1 KGHSH, CDR2 LQKENI.

V usage is TRBV21-1 and J usage is TRBJ2-5; whether TRBD1, the table's D call, matches the DNA was not checked. TRBV21-1 is a pseudogene locus. CDR3 size: 16 residues. For the CDR3, the DNA is TGTGCCAGACCTGACCCCGGGACAGGGGATCAAGAGACCCAGTACTTC. Translated: CARPDPGTGDQETQYF.

The rearrangement uses TRBV7-6 and TRBJ1-1, with TRBD1 identical over 7 bases. CDR1 and CDR2 from the germline V gene are SGHVS and FNYEAQ. The CDR3 length is 13 residues. V trimming: 8 bases; J trimming: 0 bases; junction bases outside the gene matches: 3. The CDR3 loop is CASSGQLNTEAFF. The CDR3 bases are TGTGCCAGCTCGGGACAGCTGAACACTGAAGCTTTCTTT.

This chain links TRBV5-4 with TRBJ1-6; perhaps TRBD1 as D (5 bases). V lost 1 base and J lost 5, with 7 bases in between. In germline, CDR1 is SGHNT, CDR2 YYREEE (reference sequence). The CDR3 is 14 residues long. This chain's CDR3 is CASSLLRDNSPLHF. The DNA for the CDR3 is TGTGCCAGCAGCTTGCTCAGGGATAATTCACCCCTCCACTTT.

The chain is built from TRBV27 and TRBJ2-2, with D possibly TRBD2 on 5 matching bases. Deletions cut 2 bases from V and 5 bases from J, with 15 bases between. CDR1 MNHEY and CDR2 SMNVEV come from the germline V gene (reference sequence). CDR3 length equals 16 residues. The CDR3 region is CASSLGGFGTTGELFF. The CDR3 DNA reads TGTGCCAGCAGTTTAGGCGGGTTTGGAACGACCGGGGAGCTGTTTTTT.

This clone was detected once. The gene calls are TRBV7-9 and TRBJ1-6; perhaps TRBD1 as D (6 bases). V was cut by 1 base and J by 9 bases, with 10 bases left in between. The CDR3 runs 14 residues. Germline V CDR1 and CDR2: SEHNR, FQNEAQ (reference sequence). For the CDR3, the DNA is TGTGCCAGCAGCTTAGGGGGACAAGGTTCACCCCTCCACTTT. Translation gives CASSLGGQGSPLHF.

The gene calls are TRBV18 and TRBJ2-5, with D perhaps given as TRBD1 or TRBD2 (5 bases each). The CDR3 length is 14 residues. Per germline, CDR1 KGHSH and CDR2 LQKENI. The germline V and J ends were trimmed by 1 base and 0 bases, with 6 bases remaining between them. The CDR3 DNA sequence: TGTGCCAGCTCACCACGGGGGTACCAAGAGACCCAGTACTTC. This encodes CASSPRGYQETQYF.

The sample holds one count of this clone. The chain employs TRBV18 and TRBJ1-1, with a tentative D call TRBD1 (5 bases). The germline V gene has CDR1 KGHSH and CDR2 LQKENI. The CDR3 consists of 14 residues. V dropped 3 bases and J dropped 1 base, with 9 bases sitting between them. The CDR3 is CASSPQGQNTEAFF. CDR3 sequence (DNA): TGTGCCAGCTCACCGCAGGGCCAGAACACTGAAGCTTTCTTT.